The 3 T cell receptor beta chains presented below share a single source sample, sequenced in a study of PD-1 blockade in classical Hodgkin lymphoma (dated by TCRdb to 2018 to 2020). Library preparation was by the immunoSEQ multiplex PCR assay. TCRdb stores this immuneACCESS table with in-frame sequences only. Part of the clones is absent; in the studies checked, under half of the shortfall reflects unresolved V genes, and no reason is known for the rest. This sample gives approximately 26,000 clones in total; approximately 70% of them show up just once. 20% to 30% of the sample is taken by the ten largest. The time point label here, explained by the study, means: cycle 2 day 1 (C2D1) of nivolumab. Every trial patient had relapsed following autologous stem cell transplantation, and prior brentuximab vedotin exposure was what differed among cohorts A, B and C. The material sequenced was peripheral blood mononuclear cells (PBMCs), taken before the second cycle of nivolumab. These receptors all stem from a human donor with classical Hodgkin lymphoma.

This clone was seen just once. Other DNA sequences of this sample code for an identical CDR3. The chain recombines TRBV19 with TRBJ2-2; TRBD1 might be the D (5 bases). Germline lookup yields CDR1 LNHDA and CDR2 SQIVND (reference sequence). The CDR3 runs 15 residues. Trimming took 3 bases from V and 1 from J, leaving 9 bases between them. The CDR3: CASSIGDRNTGELFF. CDR3 bases: TGTGCCAGTAGTATTGGAGACAGGAACACCGGGGAGCTGTTTTTT.

The chain uses TRBV5-4 and TRBJ2-7, with D perhaps matching TRBD1 (5 bases). The ends were cut back, 4 bases at V and 7 bases at J, with 15 bases in the middle. Germline V gene data show CDR1 as SGHNT and CDR2 as YYREEE (reference sequence). This CDR3 contains 13 residues. The CDR3 nucleotides are TGTGCCAGCAGCACGGACCTTAGGGGAGAGCAGTACTTC. Its translation: CASSTDLRGEQYF.

This sequence joins TRBV7-2 and TRBJ1-2, with TRBD1 matching over 9 bases. CDR1 is SGHTA and CDR2 is FQGNSA in the germline V gene. The CDR3 covers 19 residues. V dropped 0 bases and J dropped 0; count of bases not matched to a gene: 11. DNA for the CDR3: TGTGCCAGCAGCTTAGCGACCTGGGGACAGGGAAAAGCTAACTATGGCTACACCTTC. It encodes CASSLATWGQGKANYGYTF.